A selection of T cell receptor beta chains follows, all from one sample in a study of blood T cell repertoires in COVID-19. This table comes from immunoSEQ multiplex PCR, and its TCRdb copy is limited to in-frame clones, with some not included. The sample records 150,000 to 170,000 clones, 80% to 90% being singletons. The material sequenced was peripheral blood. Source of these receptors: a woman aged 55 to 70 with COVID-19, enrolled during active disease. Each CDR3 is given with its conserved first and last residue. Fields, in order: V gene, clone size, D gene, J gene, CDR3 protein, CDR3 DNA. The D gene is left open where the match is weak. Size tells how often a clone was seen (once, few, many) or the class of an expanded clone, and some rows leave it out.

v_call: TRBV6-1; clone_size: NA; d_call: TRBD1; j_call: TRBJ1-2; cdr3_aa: CASRERPGQGSYGYTF; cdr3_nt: TGTGCCAGCAGAGAAAGACCCGGACAGGGAAGCTATGGCTACACCTTC
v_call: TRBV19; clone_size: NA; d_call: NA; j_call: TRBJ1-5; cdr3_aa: CASSRVFYQPQHF; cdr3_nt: TGTGCCAGTAGTCGAGTGTTTTATCAGCCCCAGCATTTT
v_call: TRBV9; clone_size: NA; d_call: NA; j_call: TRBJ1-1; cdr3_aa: CASSVAVGGHTEAFF; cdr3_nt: TGTGCCAGCAGCGTAGCGGTCGGGGGGCACACTGAAGCTTTCTTT
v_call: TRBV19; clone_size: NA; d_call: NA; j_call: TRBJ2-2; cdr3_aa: CASSFTGSTGELFF; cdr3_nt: TGTGCCAGTAGTTTTACCGGGAGCACCGGGGAGCTGTTTTTT
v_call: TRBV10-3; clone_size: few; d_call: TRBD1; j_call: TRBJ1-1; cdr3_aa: CAIMDRGLGNTEAFF; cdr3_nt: TGTGCCATCATGGACAGGGGGCTTGGGAACACTGAAGCTTTCTTT
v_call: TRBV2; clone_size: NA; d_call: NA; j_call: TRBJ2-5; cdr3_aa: CASSVSPGTGGETQYF; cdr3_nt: TGTGCCAGCAGTGTTTCCCCCGGGACTGGGGGAGAGACCCAGTACTTC
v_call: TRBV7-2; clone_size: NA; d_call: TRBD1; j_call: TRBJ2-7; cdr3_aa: CASSRTGSYEQYF; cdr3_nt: TGTGCCAGCAGCCGGACAGGCTCCTACGAGCAGTACTTC
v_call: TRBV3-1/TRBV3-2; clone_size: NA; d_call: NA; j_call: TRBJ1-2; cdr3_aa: CASSQETGLGVYGYTF; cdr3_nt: TGTGCCAGCAGCCAAGAGACAGGCCTAGGGGTCTATGGCTACACCTTC
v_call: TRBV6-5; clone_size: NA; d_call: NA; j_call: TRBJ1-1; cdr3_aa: CASSPGDVGGTEAFF; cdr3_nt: TGTGCCAGCAGTCCTGGGGACGTCGGGGGCACTGAAGCTTTCTTT
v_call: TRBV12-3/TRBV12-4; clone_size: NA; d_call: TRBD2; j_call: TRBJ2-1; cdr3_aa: CASSFSSGPQFF; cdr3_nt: TGTGCCAGCAGTTTTTCTAGCGGCCCGCAGTTCTTC
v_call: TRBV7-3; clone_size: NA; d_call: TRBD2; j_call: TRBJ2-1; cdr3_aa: CASSLSGSKDNEQFF; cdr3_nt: TGTGCCAGCAGCTTAAGCGGGAGTAAAGACAATGAGCAGTTCTTC
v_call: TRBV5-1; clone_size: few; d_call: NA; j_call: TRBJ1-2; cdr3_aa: CASSIGGDYTF; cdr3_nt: TGCGCCAGCAGTATCGGGGGGGACTACACCTTC
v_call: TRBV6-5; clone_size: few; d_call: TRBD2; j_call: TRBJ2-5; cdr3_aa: CASFLGTSGGETQYF; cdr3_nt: TGTGCCAGTTTCCTTGGGACTAGCGGGGGAGAGACCCAGTACTTC
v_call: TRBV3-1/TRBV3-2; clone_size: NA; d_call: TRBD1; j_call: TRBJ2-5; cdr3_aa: CASWTGGRETQYF; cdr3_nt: TGTGCCAGTTGGACAGGGGGCAGAGAGACCCAGTACTTC
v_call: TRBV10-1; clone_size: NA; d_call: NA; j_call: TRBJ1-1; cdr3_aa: CASSTVPGTEAFF; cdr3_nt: TGCGCCAGCAGTACCGTCCCGGGTACTGAAGCTTTCTTT
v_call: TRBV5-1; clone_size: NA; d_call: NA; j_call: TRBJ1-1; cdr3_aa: CASSFERNTEAFF; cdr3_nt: TGCGCCAGCAGCTTTGAGAGGAACACTGAAGCTTTCTTT
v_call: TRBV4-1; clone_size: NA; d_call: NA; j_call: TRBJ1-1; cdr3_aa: CASSLHMNTEAFF; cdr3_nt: TGCGCCAGCAGCCTGCACATGAACACTGAAGCTTTCTTT
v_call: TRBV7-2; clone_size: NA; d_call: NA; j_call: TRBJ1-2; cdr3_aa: CASSLEAGGSASGGYTF; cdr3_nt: TGTGCCAGCAGCTTAGAGGCGGGGGGCAGCGCCTCGGGTGGCTACACCTTC
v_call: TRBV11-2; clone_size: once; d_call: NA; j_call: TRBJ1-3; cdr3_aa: CASSSSGTFGNTIYF; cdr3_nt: TGTGCCAGCAGCTCTAGCGGGACATTTGGAAACACCATATATTTT
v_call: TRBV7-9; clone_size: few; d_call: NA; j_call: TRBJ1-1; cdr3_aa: CASSPRGGMNTEAFF; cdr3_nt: TGTGCCAGCAGCCCAAGGGGGGGAATGAACACTGAAGCTTTCTTT
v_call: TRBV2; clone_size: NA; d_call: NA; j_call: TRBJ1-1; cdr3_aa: CASRSGGGTEAFF; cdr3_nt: TGTGCCAGCAGGAGCGGGGGTGGTACTGAAGCTTTCTTT
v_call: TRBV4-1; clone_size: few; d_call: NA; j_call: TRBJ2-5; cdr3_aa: CATGGALETQYF; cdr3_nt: TGCGCCACCGGTGGTGCCTTGGAGACCCAGTACTTC
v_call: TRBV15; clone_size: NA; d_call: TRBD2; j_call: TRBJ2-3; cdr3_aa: CATSRDWSGRGTDTQYF; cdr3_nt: TGTGCCACCAGCAGAGATTGGAGCGGGAGGGGCACAGATACGCAGTATTTT
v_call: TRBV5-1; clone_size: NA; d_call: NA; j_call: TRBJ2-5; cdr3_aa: CASSFYDSYQETQYF; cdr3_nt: TGCGCCAGCAGCTTCTACGACTCGTACCAAGAGACCCAGTACTTC
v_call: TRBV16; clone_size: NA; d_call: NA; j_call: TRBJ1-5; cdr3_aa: CASSPSSRGNQPQHF; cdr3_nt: TGTGCCAGCAGCCCTTCCTCAAGAGGCAATCAGCCCCAGCATTTT
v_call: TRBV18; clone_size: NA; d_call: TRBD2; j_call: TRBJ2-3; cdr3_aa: CASSPGQTSGRDTQYF; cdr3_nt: TGTGCCAGCTCACCGGGTCAGACTAGCGGGAGGGATACGCAGTATTTT
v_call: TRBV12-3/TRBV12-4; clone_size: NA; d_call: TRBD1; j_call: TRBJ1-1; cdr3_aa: CASRGQENTEAFF; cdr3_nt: TGTGCCAGCAGGGGACAGGAAAACACTGAAGCTTTCTTT
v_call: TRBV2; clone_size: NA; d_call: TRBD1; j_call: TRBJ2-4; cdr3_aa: CASSVTGGFHIQYF; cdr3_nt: TGTGCCAGCAGTGTGACAGGGGGGTTTCACATTCAGTACTTC
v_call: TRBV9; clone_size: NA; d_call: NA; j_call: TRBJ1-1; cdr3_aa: CASSVEQGNTEAFF; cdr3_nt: TGTGCCAGCAGCGTAGAACAGGGGAACACTGAAGCTTTCTTT
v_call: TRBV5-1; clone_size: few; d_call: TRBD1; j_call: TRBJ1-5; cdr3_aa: CASSRTGGNQPQHF; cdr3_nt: TGCGCCAGCAGCCGTACAGGGGGCAATCAGCCCCAGCATTTT
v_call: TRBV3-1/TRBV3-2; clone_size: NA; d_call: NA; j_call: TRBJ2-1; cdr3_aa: CASSQDGRGGDEQFF; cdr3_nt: TGTGCCAGCAGCCAAGATGGTAGGGGTGGGGATGAGCAGTTCTTC
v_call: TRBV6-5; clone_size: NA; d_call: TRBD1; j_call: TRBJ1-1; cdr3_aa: CASSRQGDFTEAFF; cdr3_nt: TGTGCCAGCAGTAGACAGGGGGATTTCACTGAAGCTTTCTTT
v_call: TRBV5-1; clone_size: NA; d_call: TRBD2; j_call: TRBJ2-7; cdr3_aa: CASSLMSGRALYEQYF; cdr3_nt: TGCGCCAGCAGCTTGATGAGCGGGAGGGCCCTCTACGAGCAGTACTTC
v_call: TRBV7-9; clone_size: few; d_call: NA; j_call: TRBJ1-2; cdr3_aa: CASSLVGQGKGGYTF; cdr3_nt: TGTGCCAGCAGCTTAGTTGGGCAGGGAAAGGGCGGCTACACCTTC
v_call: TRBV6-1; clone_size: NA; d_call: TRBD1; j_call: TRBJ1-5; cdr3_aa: CASSETGVRQPQHF; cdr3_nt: TGTGCCAGCAGTGAAACAGGGGTTCGTCAGCCCCAGCATTTT
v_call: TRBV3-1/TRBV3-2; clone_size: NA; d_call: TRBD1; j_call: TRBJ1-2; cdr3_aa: CASSLGTGYGYTF; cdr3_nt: TGTGCCAGCAGCCTGGGGACAGGCTATGGCTACACCTTC
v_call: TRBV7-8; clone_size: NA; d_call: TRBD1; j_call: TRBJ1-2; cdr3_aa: CASSFRQGAWGYTF; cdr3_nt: TGTGCCAGCAGCTTTCGACAGGGGGCCTGGGGCTACACCTTC
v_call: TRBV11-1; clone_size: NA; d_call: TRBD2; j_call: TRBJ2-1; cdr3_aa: CASGILAGTNEQFF; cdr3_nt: TGTGCCAGCGGGATACTAGCGGGGACGAATGAGCAGTTCTTC
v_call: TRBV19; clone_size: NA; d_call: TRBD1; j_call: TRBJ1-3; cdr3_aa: CASSVRQGYSGNTIYF; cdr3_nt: TGTGCCAGTAGTGTACGACAGGGCTACTCTGGAAACACCATATATTTT
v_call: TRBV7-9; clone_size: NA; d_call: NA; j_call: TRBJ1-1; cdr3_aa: CASSLNGPLKAFF; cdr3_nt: TGTGCCAGCAGCCTTAATGGCCCCCTGAAAGCTTTCTTT
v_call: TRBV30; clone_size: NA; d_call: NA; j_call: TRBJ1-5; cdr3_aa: CAWSVGGGNQPQHF; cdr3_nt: TGTGCCTGGAGTGTAGGGGGGGGCAATCAGCCCCAGCATTTT
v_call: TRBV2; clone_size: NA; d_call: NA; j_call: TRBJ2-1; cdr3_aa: CASGQYNEQFF; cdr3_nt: TGTGCCAGCGGACAGTACAATGAGCAGTTCTTC
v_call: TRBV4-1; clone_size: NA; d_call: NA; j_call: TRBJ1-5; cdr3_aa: CASSQELMYQPQHF; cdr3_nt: TGCGCCAGCAGCCAAGAACTGATGTATCAGCCCCAGCATTTT
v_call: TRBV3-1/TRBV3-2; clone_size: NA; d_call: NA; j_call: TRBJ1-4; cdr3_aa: CASVNRAEGEKLFF; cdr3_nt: TGTGCCAGCGTAAACAGGGCCGAGGGGGAAAAACTGTTTTTT
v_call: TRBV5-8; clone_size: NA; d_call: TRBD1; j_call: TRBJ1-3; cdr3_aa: CASTLNDRVGDTIYF; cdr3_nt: TGTGCCAGCACCCTAAATGACAGGGTGGGGGACACCATATATTTT
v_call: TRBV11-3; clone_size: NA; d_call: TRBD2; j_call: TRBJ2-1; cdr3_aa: CASSFVGLATSHNEQFF; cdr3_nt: TGTGCCAGCAGCTTCGTCGGACTAGCGACTAGTCACAATGAGCAGTTCTTC
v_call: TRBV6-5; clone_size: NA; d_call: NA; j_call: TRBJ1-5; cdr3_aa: CASSPLNQPQHF; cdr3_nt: TGTGCCAGCAGCCCACTCAATCAGCCCCAGCATTTT
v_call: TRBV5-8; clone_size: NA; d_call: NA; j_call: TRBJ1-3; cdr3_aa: CASSFRGGNTIYF; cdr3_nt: TGTGCCAGCAGCTTCAGGGGTGGAAACACCATATATTTT
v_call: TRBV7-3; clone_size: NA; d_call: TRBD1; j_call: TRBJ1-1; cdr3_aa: CASSAGTGYTEAFF; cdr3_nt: TGTGCCAGCAGCGCCGGGACAGGGTACACTGAAGCTTTCTTT
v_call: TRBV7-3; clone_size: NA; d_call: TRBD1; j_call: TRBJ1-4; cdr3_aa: CASSLIGGWVEEKLFF; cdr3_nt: TGTGCCAGCAGCTTAATAGGGGGCTGGGTGGAAGAAAAACTGTTTTTT
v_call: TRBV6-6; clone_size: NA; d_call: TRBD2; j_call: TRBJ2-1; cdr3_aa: CASSPTSGLAEGEQFF; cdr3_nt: TGTGCCAGCAGCCCAACCTCGGGACTAGCGGAAGGGGAGCAGTTCTTC
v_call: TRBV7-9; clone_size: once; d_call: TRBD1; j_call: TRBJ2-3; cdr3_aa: CASSQGAGADTQYF; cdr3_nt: TGTGCCAGCAGCCAGGGGGCAGGCGCAGATACGCAGTATTTT
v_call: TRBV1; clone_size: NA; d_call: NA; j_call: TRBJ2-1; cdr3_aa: CTSSQRVDNEQFF; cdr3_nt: TGCACCAGCAGCCAGCGAGTCGACAATGAGCAGTTCTTC
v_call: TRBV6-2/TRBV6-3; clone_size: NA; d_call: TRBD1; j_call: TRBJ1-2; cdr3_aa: CASSLGRTGLYGYTF; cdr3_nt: TGTGCCAGCAGTTTGGGCCGGACAGGCCTATATGGCTACACCTTC
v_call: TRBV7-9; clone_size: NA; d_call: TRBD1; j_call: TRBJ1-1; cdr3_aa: CASSLAGQTNTEAFF; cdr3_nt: TGTGCCAGCAGCTTAGCGGGACAGACGAACACTGAAGCTTTCTTT
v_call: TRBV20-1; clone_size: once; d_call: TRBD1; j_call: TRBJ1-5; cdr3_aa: CSTSRQGARDQPQHF; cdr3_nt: TGCAGCACTAGTAGACAGGGGGCGCGGGACCAGCCCCAGCATTTT
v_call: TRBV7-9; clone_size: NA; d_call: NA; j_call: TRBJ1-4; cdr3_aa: CASSLERSNEKLFF; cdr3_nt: TGTGCCAGCAGCTTGGAGAGGAGTAATGAAAAACTGTTTTTT
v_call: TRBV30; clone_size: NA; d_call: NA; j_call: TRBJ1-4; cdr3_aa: CAWSIREKLFF; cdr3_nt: TGTGCCTGGAGTATCCGTGAAAAACTGTTTTTT